The clone carrying this T cell receptor beta chain has a count of ten or more. Its antigen is not identified. The source of the sample is a study of tumor and adjacent non-tumor tissue in lung cancer. The template was RNA from unsorted bulk tissue. Donors were chemotherapy-naive, newly diagnosed lung cancer surgical patients in China, August–late 2014. TCRbeta libraries were built with three rounds of nested PCR, modified from ARM-PCR. One entry per CDR3 protein results from TCRdb running MiXCR on the multiplex PCR reads. The repertoire holds about 93,000 distinct CDR3 sequences, with roughly 66% as singletons. Overall study results and limits: Tumor TCR diversity, when higher, was linked to shorter survival. Tumor tissue had significantly higher TCR diversity than normal lung. Top 100 clones took a larger repertoire share in normal lung.

Sequencing was done on a sample of lung tumor tissue. This receptor was identified in a man between 60 and 70 years old with non-small cell lung cancer.

The CDR3 loop reads CSVGLSPNQPQHF. CDR3 coding DNA: TGCAGCGTGGGACTATCGCCGAATCAGCCCCAGCATTTT. V is TRBV29-1 and J is TRBJ1-5; a weak D match, TRBD1 (5 bases). The CDR3 has 13 residues. With 6 bases removed from V and 4 bases from J, the gap between germline ends came to 13 bases. CDR1 is SQVTM, CDR2 ANQGSEA, per germline.